The source of this T cell receptor (beta chain) is a study of T cells in Graves' hyperthyroidism and ophthalmopathy. Study in general: Peripheral blood draws took place at initial diagnosis, ahead of any treatment.

RNA transcripts served as the template for amplifying TCR beta CDR3 regions. When the TCR CDR3 underwent first-round RT-PCR, the HTBI primer set was used. MiXCR, applied by TCRdb to the multiplex PCR reads, yields one record per CDR3 protein. The sample shows approximately 870,000 distinct CDR3 sequences, more than 30% of them seen only once. V trimming: 5 bases; J trimming: 7 bases; junction bases outside the gene matches: 14. Germline values: CDR1 KGHDR, CDR2 SFDVKD. The CDR3 loop spans 18 amino acids. This TCR came from a man between 18 and 29 years old with Graves' hyperthyroidism. This rearrangement joins TRBV24-1 to TRBJ2-2; 11 bases match TRBD2. Material: blood. CDR3 in amino acids: CATSGLTSGDSWIGELFF. DNA of the CDR3: TGTGCCACCAGTGGCTTGACTAGCGGGGATTCTTGGATCGGGGAGCTGTTTTTT.